Listed below are T cell receptor beta chains from one sample, sequenced in a study of T-cell reconstitution after alpha-beta-depleted transplantation in children. TCRdb reprocessed the PCR reads with MiXCR, giving one entry per CDR3 protein. The sample yields some 300,000 distinct CDR3 sequences, about 9.3% seen once. The specimen was PBMCs from the stem cell graft donor, collected from the stem cell graft. The receptor set was obtained from a human donor who donated a stem cell graft to a child with acute lymphoblastic leukemia. Both conserved end residues are part of each CDR3. D genes are given only for firm matches. Where a row states a size, it is once, few, many or the class of an expanded clone; other rows omit it.

cdr3_aa | cdr3_nt | j_call | v_call | clone_size | d_call
CASSFPQAGSLAGELFF | TGCGCCAGCAGCTTTCCCCAGGCGGGGAGTCTGGCCGGGGAGCTGTTTTTT | TRBJ2-2 | TRBV5-1 | . | .
CSAGGTGGWNEQFF | TGCAGTGCTGGGGGGACAGGGGGCTGGAATGAGCAGTTCTTC | TRBJ2-1 | TRBV20-1 | . | TRBD1
CASSRRNYGTQYF | TGTGCCAGCAGCCGGCGGAACTACGGGACCCAGTACTTC | TRBJ2-5 | TRBV7-2 | . | .
CASSLVSSGSSGDTQYF | TGCGCCAGCAGCTTGGTCTCTAGCGGGAGTTCAGGAGATACGCAGTATTTT | TRBJ2-3 | TRBV5-1 | . | TRBD2
CSVEDRGRAAPEQYF | TGCAGCGTTGAAGACCGCGGGAGGGCCGCCCCCGAGCAGTACTTC | TRBJ2-7 | TRBV29-1 | . | TRBD2
CASSQDWELSPSYEQYF | TGTGCCAGCAGCCAAGATTGGGAGCTTTCTCCCTCCTACGAGCAGTACTTC | TRBJ2-7 | TRBV4-2 | few | .
CASSQEDRYYEQYF | TGCGCCAGCAGCCAAGAGGACAGGTACTACGAGCAGTACTTC | TRBJ2-7 | TRBV4-1 | few | TRBD1
CASSEMNSNQPQHF | TGTGCCAGCAGTGAAATGAATAGCAATCAGCCCCAGCATTTT | TRBJ1-5 | TRBV25-1 | few | .
CASNIRVGSNQPQHF | TGTGCCAGCAATATCAGGGTGGGAAGCAATCAGCCCCAGCATTTT | TRBJ1-5 | TRBV12-3/TRBV12-4 | . | .
CSVARGRQETQYF | TGCAGCGTGGCTAGGGGGCGTCAAGAGACCCAGTACTTC | TRBJ2-5 | TRBV29-1 | few | TRBD1
CASSLYGDRGYTF | TGCGCCAGCAGCTTGTACGGGGACAGGGGCTACACCTTC | TRBJ1-2 | TRBV5-1 | . | TRBD1
CASSPTGGPPISHEQYF | TGTGCCAGCTCTCCCACAGGGGGCCCCCCGATTTCCCACGAGCAGTACTTC | TRBJ2-7 | TRBV18 | few | TRBD1
CATSRDLSRQSSYEQYF | TGTGCCACCAGCAGAGATCTCTCCAGGCAGAGCTCCTACGAGCAGTACTTC | TRBJ2-7 | TRBV15 | few | .
CASSLNRGGDEQYF | TGCGCCAGCAGCTTGAACAGGGGCGGCGACGAGCAGTACTTC | TRBJ2-7 | TRBV5-1 | . | TRBD1
CASSPEPTSGRAPYEQYF | TGTGCCAGCAGCCCCGAACCGACTAGCGGGAGGGCCCCCTACGAGCAGTACTTC | TRBJ2-7 | TRBV6-2/TRBV6-3 | . | TRBD2
CASSTSRFSYEQYF | TGTGCCAGCAGTACTTCACGTTTCTCCTACGAGCAGTACTTC | TRBJ2-7 | TRBV25-1 | once | .
CASKNSTRNTEAFF | TGCGCCAGCAAAAACAGTACCCGGAACACTGAAGCTTTCTTT | TRBJ1-1 | TRBV5-1 | . | .
CAIRGTDNEQFF | TGTGCCATCAGGGGGACGGACAATGAGCAGTTCTTC | TRBJ2-1 | TRBV10-3 | . | .
CASSGQGFRYGYTF | TGTGCCAGCAGCGGACAGGGGTTTCGCTATGGCTACACCTTC | TRBJ1-2 | TRBV28 | . | TRBD1
CASSTRDRGRSGYF | TGTGCCAGCAGTACCCGGGACAGGGGGCGGAGTGGGTACTTC | TRBJ2-4 | TRBV6-2/TRBV6-3 | few | TRBD1
CSVIKGLAGDTQYF | TGCAGTGTAATTAAGGGACTAGCGGGAGATACGCAGTATTTT | TRBJ2-3 | TRBV20-1 | many | TRBD2
CASRLELAGGEDEQFF | TGTGCCAGCAGGCTCGAACTAGCGGGAGGCGAAGATGAGCAGTTCTTC | TRBJ2-1 | TRBV5-5 | . | TRBD2
CSPRAGDTQYF | TGCAGCCCAAGGGCGGGAGATACGCAGTATTTT | TRBJ2-3 | TRBV29-1 | many | .
CASSQDFRGLAGNEQFF | TGTGCCAGCAGCCAAGATTTCCGGGGACTAGCGGGCAATGAGCAGTTCTTC | TRBJ2-1 | TRBV4-2 | few | TRBD2
CASSSRDNSYEQYF | TGTGCCAGCAGCTCCAGGGACAACTCCTACGAGCAGTACTTC | TRBJ2-7 | TRBV7-6 | many | .
CSVRRPGQGSDTQYF | TGCAGCGTAAGAAGGCCGGGACAGGGATCAGATACGCAGTATTTT | TRBJ2-3 | TRBV29-1 | many | TRBD1
CASSPPRRGQLQETQYF | TGTGCCAGCAGTCCGCCGCGAAGGGGACAGCTACAAGAGACCCAGTACTTC | TRBJ2-5 | TRBV28 | . | TRBD1
CASSLGLAGSVRGEQYF | TGTGCCAGCAGCTTGGGACTAGCGGGATCTGTCCGAGGGGAGCAGTACTTC | TRBJ2-7 | TRBV7-2 | . | TRBD2
CASSISGNQPQHF | TGTGCCAGTAGTATATCAGGCAATCAGCCCCAGCATTTT | TRBJ1-5 | TRBV19 | many | .
CASSVDGRVGSTEAFF | TGTGCCAGCAGCGTAGACGGTAGGGTAGGGAGCACTGAAGCTTTCTTT | TRBJ1-1 | TRBV9 | . | .
CASRNSGSTDTQYF | TGTGCCAGCAGGAATAGCGGCAGCACAGATACGCAGTATTTT | TRBJ2-3 | TRBV12-3/TRBV12-4 | . | .
CASSLWVKAGWGNEQFF | TGTGCCAGCAGTTTATGGGTAAAGGCGGGATGGGGCAATGAGCAGTTCTTC | TRBJ2-1 | TRBV12-3/TRBV12-4 | . | .
CASSLEQGREAFF | TGTGCCAGCAGCTTAGAACAGGGAAGGGAAGCTTTCTTT | TRBJ1-1 | TRBV7-9 | . | .
CASSRPGLAREQYF | TGTGCCAGCAGTCGTCCGGGACTAGCGCGCGAGCAGTACTTC | TRBJ2-7 | TRBV6-1 | . | TRBD2
CASSFLYEQYF | TGTGCCAGCAGCTTCCTCTACGAGCAGTACTTC | TRBJ2-7 | TRBV7-9 | . | .
CASSVGTGPGDEQYF | TGTGCCAGCAGCGTGGGGACAGGACCTGGGGACGAGCAGTACTTC | TRBJ2-7 | TRBV9 | . | TRBD1
CASSRSGLTDTQYF | TGTGCCAGCAGCCGATCGGGGCTCACAGATACGCAGTATTTT | TRBJ2-3 | TRBV7-9 | many | .
CASSPPQGRTDTQYF | TGTGCCAGCTCACCACCACAGGGTCGAACAGATACGCAGTATTTT | TRBJ2-3 | TRBV18 | . | .
CASSPGRGDFQETQYF | TGTGCCAGCTCACCAGGCAGGGGCGATTTCCAAGAGACCCAGTACTTC | TRBJ2-5 | TRBV18 | many | .
CASSVLISPYEQYF | TGTGCCAGCAGTGTACTCATCTCCCCCTACGAGCAGTACTTC | TRBJ2-7 | TRBV2 | few | .
CASSFWESNQPQHF | TGTGCCAGCAGTTTTTGGGAGAGCAATCAGCCCCAGCATTTT | TRBJ1-5 | TRBV12-3/TRBV12-4 | . | .
CASSPGREDFPYNEQFF | TGTGCCAGCAGTCCCGGACGTGAAGATTTCCCCTACAATGAGCAGTTCTTC | TRBJ2-1 | TRBV28 | few | .
CASSLAGVLYEQFF | TGTGCCAGCAGCCTAGCGGGAGTACTATATGAGCAGTTCTTC | TRBJ2-1 | TRBV6-2/TRBV6-3 | few | TRBD2
CASSQSLAPVFQETQYF | TGCGCCAGCAGCCAGTCACTAGCGCCCGTGTTTCAAGAGACCCAGTACTTC | TRBJ2-5 | TRBV4-1 | many | TRBD2
CASGFPGNEQFF | TGTGCCAGCGGCTTCCCCGGAAATGAGCAGTTCTTC | TRBJ2-1 | TRBV11-2 | . | .